This T cell receptor beta chain appears in the sequencing data of a study of cytomegalovirus exposure and HLA in healthy donors. Notes on this clone: The antigen remains unidentified.

This CDR3 contains 15 residues. Losses at the gene ends were 5 bases for V and 2 bases for J; bases not matched to a gene: 6. Germline V CDR1 and CDR2: MDHEN, SYDVKM. The PCR made use of 60 Vbeta and 13 Jbeta primers. Original analysis: Counted up in a later analysis, unique TCR beta chains came to approximately 77 million, with 9.5 million to 13 million shared. The data were produced by immunoSEQ multiplex PCR, yet TCRdb's version contains in-frame clones alone and is incomplete. The D gene and trimming were derived from the DNA, and the V and J assignments and clone size from that table. The sample lists 110,000 or so clones; 74% were seen once. Study-wide findings and caveats: Some V segments, including TRBV6-2 and TRBV6-3, were excluded as indistinguishable. Later work found that TCR association rates differed between HLA loci; DRB1 had the most and HLA-C the fewest. The authors later linked a missense DCLRE1C variant to TCR beta V- and J-gene trimming.

The sequenced sample was PBMCs. The TCR sequence derives from a woman between 50 and 59 years old in good health and CMV-seropositive. The V and J genes are TRBV28 and TRBJ1-5; 7 bases align to TRBD1. The CDR3 DNA follows: TGTGCCAGCAGTCTAACAGGGGTGGGCAATCAGCCCCAGCATTTT. It is translated as CASSLTGVGNQPQHF.